This T cell receptor (beta chain) was sequenced for a study of T cell repertoires in cytomegalovirus infection. Across the study: HLA-B-restricted CMV epitopes that are well studied were used alongside recently identified HLA-C-restricted ones. Evidence of both CMV infection and a matching HLA type came from public TCR beta signatures. The study's findings and limits: Individuals carrying CMV plus the relevant HLA were identified by cumulative frequency of public TCR beta families.

This clonotype has a count of ten or more. Its antigen remains unknown. Via MiXCR, TCRdb re-called the reads, giving one row per CDR3 protein. The table lists about 920,000 distinct CDR3 sequences, around 29% of them singletons, with over 12% in the top ten. Sample: cultured CD8+ T cells from PBMCs, taken from culture after CMV antigen stimulation. This TCR came from a human donor in good health (CMV status not recorded). Some clones in this sample may be carry-over from other donors' samples.

The CDR3 loop reads CASSLVPGRMNTEAFF. CDR3 nucleotides: TGTGCCAGCAGCTTAGTTCCGGGAAGGATGAACACTGAAGCTTTCTTT. The gene calls are TRBV11-2 and TRBJ1-1, with unresolved D. The length of the CDR3 is 16 residues. Germline values: CDR1 SGHAT, CDR2 FQNNGV. The V end was cut by 1 base, the J end by 0 bases, with 12 bases between.